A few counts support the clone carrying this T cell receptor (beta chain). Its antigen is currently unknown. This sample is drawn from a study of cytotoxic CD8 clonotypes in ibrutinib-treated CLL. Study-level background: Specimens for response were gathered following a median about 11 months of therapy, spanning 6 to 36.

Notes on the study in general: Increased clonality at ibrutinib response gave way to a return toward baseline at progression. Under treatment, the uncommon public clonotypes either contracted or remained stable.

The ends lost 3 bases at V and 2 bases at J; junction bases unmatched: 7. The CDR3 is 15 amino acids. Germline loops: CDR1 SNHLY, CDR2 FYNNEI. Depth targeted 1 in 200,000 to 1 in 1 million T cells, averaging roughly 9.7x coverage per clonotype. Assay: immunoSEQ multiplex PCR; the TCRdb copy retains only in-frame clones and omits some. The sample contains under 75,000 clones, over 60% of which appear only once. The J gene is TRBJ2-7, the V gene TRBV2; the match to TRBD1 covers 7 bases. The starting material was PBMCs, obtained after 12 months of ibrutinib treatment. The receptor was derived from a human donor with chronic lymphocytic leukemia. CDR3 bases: TGTGCCAGCAGTGACGAGGGACAGCGCACCTACGAGCAGTACTTC. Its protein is CASSDEGQRTYEQYF.